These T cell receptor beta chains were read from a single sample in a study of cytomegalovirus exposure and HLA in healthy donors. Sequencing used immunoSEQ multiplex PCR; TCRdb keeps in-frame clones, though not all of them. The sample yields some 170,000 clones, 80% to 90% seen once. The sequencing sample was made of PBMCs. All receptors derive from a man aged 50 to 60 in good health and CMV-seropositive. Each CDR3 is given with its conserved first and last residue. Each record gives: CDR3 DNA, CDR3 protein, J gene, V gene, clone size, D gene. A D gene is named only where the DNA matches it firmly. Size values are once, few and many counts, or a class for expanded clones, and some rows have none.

CDR3 DNA: TGCGCCAGCAGCCCCAGGGAGGGCCGAGACGATACGCAGTATTTT
CDR3 protein: CASSPREGRDDTQYF
J gene: TRBJ2-3
V gene: TRBV4-3
clone size: .
D gene: TRBD2

CDR3 DNA: TGCGCCAGCAGCTTGACGCTGGCTGAGCAGTTCTTC
CDR3 protein: CASSLTLAEQFF
J gene: TRBJ2-1
V gene: TRBV5-1
clone size: .
D gene: .

CDR3 DNA: TGTGCCATCAGTGAGTCTCCTAGCGCCAACACCGGGGAGCTGTTTTTT
CDR3 protein: CAISESPSANTGELFF
J gene: TRBJ2-2
V gene: TRBV10-3
clone size: .
D gene: .

CDR3 DNA: TGCGCCAGCAGCTTGGGCGGGGTTTTGGCTGAGCAGTTCTTC
CDR3 protein: CASSLGGVLAEQFF
J gene: TRBJ2-1
V gene: TRBV5-1
clone size: .
D gene: .

CDR3 DNA: TGCGCCAGCAGCTGGGACAGGGGATCTGAAGCTTTCTTT
CDR3 protein: CASSWDRGSEAFF
J gene: TRBJ1-1
V gene: TRBV5-1
clone size: .
D gene: TRBD1

CDR3 DNA: TGTGCCAGCAGTGTTTTTGACAGAAATGAGCAGTTCTTC
CDR3 protein: CASSVFDRNEQFF
J gene: TRBJ2-1
V gene: TRBV2
clone size: .
D gene: .

CDR3 DNA: TGTGCCACCAGCAAGTTCAAGGGGTCCTACAATGAGCAGTTCTTC
CDR3 protein: CATSKFKGSYNEQFF
J gene: TRBJ2-1
V gene: TRBV15
clone size: .
D gene: .

CDR3 DNA: TGTGCCAGCAGTATCCAGGGACAGGGGGCGGTTGAAGCTTTCTTT
CDR3 protein: CASSIQGQGAVEAFF
J gene: TRBJ1-1
V gene: TRBV6-1
clone size: .
D gene: TRBD1

CDR3 DNA: TGTGCCAGCAGCCCAGGCTGGGAGGGTTTGCAAGAGACCCAGTACTTC
CDR3 protein: CASSPGWEGLQETQYF
J gene: TRBJ2-5
V gene: TRBV11-1
clone size: .
D gene: TRBD2

CDR3 DNA: TGTGCCAGTAGTTCGACCGGGACAGGGGGCCAGCCCCAGCATTTT
CDR3 protein: CASSSTGTGGQPQHF
J gene: TRBJ1-5
V gene: TRBV19
clone size: .
D gene: TRBD1

CDR3 DNA: TGTGCCAGCAGTCAGGGGGTGGATGAGCAGTTCTTC
CDR3 protein: CASSQGVDEQFF
J gene: TRBJ2-1
V gene: TRBV7-2
clone size: .
D gene: TRBD1

CDR3 DNA: TGTGCCAGCATTGGCTGGAACACCGGGGAGCTGTTTTTT
CDR3 protein: CASIGWNTGELFF
J gene: TRBJ2-2
V gene: TRBV28
clone size: .
D gene: .

CDR3 DNA: TGTGCCAGCGGACAGCCTAGGCGGTTCGATGAGCAGTTCTTC
CDR3 protein: CASGQPRRFDEQFF
J gene: TRBJ2-1
V gene: TRBV5-6
clone size: .
D gene: .

CDR3 DNA: TGTGCCAGCAGTGGACAGGGGGTTCGGGACGAGCAGTACTTC
CDR3 protein: CASSGQGVRDEQYF
J gene: TRBJ2-7
V gene: TRBV5-8
clone size: .
D gene: TRBD1

CDR3 DNA: TGCGCCAGCAGCCCCAGACAGGGGGGTCACCATGAGCAGTTCTTC
CDR3 protein: CASSPRQGGHHEQFF
J gene: TRBJ2-1
V gene: TRBV5-1
clone size: .
D gene: TRBD1

CDR3 DNA: TGTGCCAGCAGTGAAGGGGGCAGAGGCTATGGCTACACCTTC
CDR3 protein: CASSEGGRGYGYTF
J gene: TRBJ1-2
V gene: TRBV6-1
clone size: .
D gene: .

CDR3 DNA: TGTGCCAGCTCCCCGATGAGGGGGAATGAGCAGTTCTTC
CDR3 protein: CASSPMRGNEQFF
J gene: TRBJ2-1
V gene: TRBV18
clone size: .
D gene: .

CDR3 DNA: TGTGCCAGCAGCCTGACAGGGTTCGGGGATCTGGAGCAGTTCTTC
CDR3 protein: CASSLTGFGDLEQFF
J gene: TRBJ2-1
V gene: TRBV9
clone size: .
D gene: TRBD1

CDR3 DNA: TGTGCCAGTAGTAGAACACGTGCGGGCTCTGGAAACACCATATATTTT
CDR3 protein: CASSRTRAGSGNTIYF
J gene: TRBJ1-3
V gene: TRBV19
clone size: .
D gene: .

CDR3 DNA: TGTGCCAGTACCCAATTAGGGAGGAACACCGGGGAGCTGTTTTTT
CDR3 protein: CASTQLGRNTGELFF
J gene: TRBJ2-2
V gene: TRBV19
clone size: .
D gene: .

CDR3 DNA: TGTGCCAGCAGCCCGGCATGGAGCGGGACCCCCTACGAGCAGTACTTC
CDR3 protein: CASSPAWSGTPYEQYF
J gene: TRBJ2-7
V gene: TRBV5-4
clone size: .
D gene: TRBD2

CDR3 DNA: TGTGCCAGCAGCGTAGCTCGAGGACAGAACAACTATGGCTACACCTTC
CDR3 protein: CASSVARGQNNYGYTF
J gene: TRBJ1-2
V gene: TRBV9
clone size: .
D gene: .

CDR3 DNA: TGTGCCAGTAGTATAGGATTACAGGCAAACGAGCAGTACTTC
CDR3 protein: CASSIGLQANEQYF
J gene: TRBJ2-7
V gene: TRBV19
clone size: .
D gene: .

CDR3 DNA: TGTGCCAGCAGCTTATCAGGGGAAGGAAACACCATATATTTT
CDR3 protein: CASSLSGEGNTIYF
J gene: TRBJ1-3
V gene: TRBV7-9
clone size: .
D gene: .

CDR3 DNA: TGTGCCAGCAGCCGAACCGCGGAGACCCAGTACTTC
CDR3 protein: CASSRTAETQYF
J gene: TRBJ2-5
V gene: TRBV11-2
clone size: .
D gene: .

CDR3 DNA: TGTGCCAGCAGTGCTCGGGGGGCAGAGCCCCAGCATTTT
CDR3 protein: CASSARGAEPQHF
J gene: TRBJ1-5
V gene: TRBV2
clone size: .
D gene: .

CDR3 DNA: TGTGCCTGGACCGACTACCCCACCGGGGAGCTGTTTTTT
CDR3 protein: CAWTDYPTGELFF
J gene: TRBJ2-2
V gene: TRBV30
clone size: .
D gene: .

CDR3 DNA: TGTGCCAGCAGTTTATCGTTGGCTCAGCCCCAGCATTTT
CDR3 protein: CASSLSLAQPQHF
J gene: TRBJ1-5
V gene: TRBV27
clone size: .
D gene: .

CDR3 DNA: TGTGCCAGCAGCTTAGATCAGGGGGCCTACGAGCAGTACTTC
CDR3 protein: CASSLDQGAYEQYF
J gene: TRBJ2-7
V gene: TRBV7-2
clone size: .
D gene: TRBD1

CDR3 DNA: TGTGCCAGCTCACCACCGAGCAACACTGAAGCTTTCTTT
CDR3 protein: CASSPPSNTEAFF
J gene: TRBJ1-1
V gene: TRBV18
clone size: .
D gene: .

CDR3 DNA: TGTGCCACCTATCGTGGACAGAAAGGAAACACCATATATTTT
CDR3 protein: CATYRGQKGNTIYF
J gene: TRBJ1-3
V gene: TRBV6-1
clone size: .
D gene: .

CDR3 DNA: TGTGCCAGCTCACCACCAGGTAACAGAGCCTCGATCGAGCCCCAGCATTTT
CDR3 protein: CASSPPGNRASIEPQHF
J gene: TRBJ1-5
V gene: TRBV18
clone size: .
D gene: .

CDR3 DNA: TGCGCCAGCAGCTCTGGACTAGCCGGGGAGCTGTTTTTT
CDR3 protein: CASSSGLAGELFF
J gene: TRBJ2-2
V gene: TRBV5-1
clone size: .
D gene: TRBD2

CDR3 DNA: TGTGCCAGCAAGCGGGACAACTCCTACAATGAGCAGTTCTTC
CDR3 protein: CASKRDNSYNEQFF
J gene: TRBJ2-1
V gene: TRBV6-5
clone size: .
D gene: .

CDR3 DNA: TGCGCCAGCAGCTTGGCCGAGGCAGGGGAGAATCAGCCCCAGCATTTT
CDR3 protein: CASSLAEAGENQPQHF
J gene: TRBJ1-5
V gene: TRBV5-1
clone size: .
D gene: .

CDR3 DNA: TGTGCCAGCAGTTCTACCGGGACAGGGAATTCACCCCTCCACTTT
CDR3 protein: CASSSTGTGNSPLHF
J gene: TRBJ1-6
V gene: TRBV6-6
clone size: .
D gene: TRBD1

CDR3 DNA: TGTGCCAGCTCAGCCGGGATCTCGGCCTACGAGCAGTACTTC
CDR3 protein: CASSAGISAYEQYF
J gene: TRBJ2-7
V gene: TRBV18
clone size: .
D gene: .

CDR3 DNA: TGTGCCAGCAGCGCCCGACTAGCGGGCGATACGCAGTATTTT
CDR3 protein: CASSARLAGDTQYF
J gene: TRBJ2-3
V gene: TRBV9
clone size: .
D gene: TRBD2

CDR3 DNA: TGCGCCAGCTGGACAGATGGCGAAAAACTGTTTTTT
CDR3 protein: CASWTDGEKLFF
J gene: TRBJ1-4
V gene: TRBV10-1
clone size: .
D gene: .

CDR3 DNA: TGTGCCTGGAGTGTACGTATAGGGGTGAACTATGGCTACACCTTC
CDR3 protein: CAWSVRIGVNYGYTF
J gene: TRBJ1-2
V gene: TRBV30
clone size: once
D gene: .

CDR3 DNA: TGTGCCAGCAGTGACGGTCCGAACACCGGGGAGCTGTTTTTT
CDR3 protein: CASSDGPNTGELFF
J gene: TRBJ2-2
V gene: TRBV6-1
clone size: .
D gene: .

CDR3 DNA: TGTGCCAGCAGCTTACAGGGGGCCTATGGCTACACCTTC
CDR3 protein: CASSLQGAYGYTF
J gene: TRBJ1-2
V gene: TRBV7-2
clone size: .
D gene: TRBD1

CDR3 DNA: TGTGCCAGCAGTCCACACAGAAATGAGCAGTTCTTC
CDR3 protein: CASSPHRNEQFF
J gene: TRBJ2-1
V gene: TRBV25-1
clone size: .
D gene: .

CDR3 DNA: TGTGCTAGCAGCTTAGCCCCCGGACTAGCGGGAGGGGACACCGGGGAGCTGTTTTTT
CDR3 protein: CASSLAPGLAGGDTGELFF
J gene: TRBJ2-2
V gene: TRBV7-7
clone size: .
D gene: TRBD2

CDR3 DNA: TGTGCCAGTAGTATAGGGCGGGGAGGGGTCAATGAGCAGTTCTTC
CDR3 protein: CASSIGRGGVNEQFF
J gene: TRBJ2-1
V gene: TRBV19
clone size: .
D gene: TRBD2

CDR3 DNA: TGTGCCAGCAGTTTGTACATACAGGGTAACTTGACCTACGAGCAGTACTTC
CDR3 protein: CASSLYIQGNLTYEQYF
J gene: TRBJ2-7
V gene: TRBV28
clone size: few
D gene: .